These 3 T cell receptor beta chains came from one sample sequenced in a study of CD8+ T cells in alopecia areata. Treatment here: oral pan-JAK inhibitor, 5-10 mg twice daily. Following extraction, RNA underwent reverse transcription to cDNA, which served as the sequencing template. Using immunoSEQ multiplex PCR, the repertoire was profiled, and TCRdb retains in-frame clones only, with some absent. The table includes around 200,000 clones, around 60% detected once. Here the sequenced sample was CD8+ T cells sorted from blood, taken at week 24, from a patient treated with tofacitinib. These receptors all come from a human donor with alopecia areata.

The chain combines TRBV7-9 with TRBJ2-7; TRBD1 is a possible D gene (5 bases). Germline lookup yields CDR1 SEHNR and CDR2 FQNEAQ (reference sequence). Trimming shortened V by 3 bases and J by 2 bases, and 11 bases separated the two germline ends. The CDR3 runs 14 residues. CDR3 DNA: TGTGCCAGCAGCTTGGGCAGGGAAGCCTACGAGCAGTACTTC. Protein: CASSLGREAYEQYF.

This chain connects TRBV6-5 to TRBJ1-2, with 9 bases aligning to TRBD1. In germline, CDR1 is MNHEY, CDR2 SVGAGI. This CDR3 contains 14 residues. J lost 2 bases, V lost 6 bases, and 4 bases had no gene match. The CDR3 here is CASRTGGANYGYTF. The CDR3 nucleotides are TGTGCCAGCAGAACAGGGGGCGCGAACTATGGCTACACCTTC.

The gene calls are TRBV27 and TRBJ2-6; D uncertain. This CDR3 has 16 amino acids. Germline-derived CDR1 and CDR2 are MNHEY and SMNVEV (reference sequence). The ends were cut back, 3 bases at V and 4 bases at J, with 13 bases in the middle. The CDR3 loop reads CASSLWLPVGANVLTF. CDR3 in DNA: TGTGCCAGCAGTTTGTGGCTACCAGTCGGGGCCAACGTCCTGACTTTC.